The T cell receptor beta chain under discussion was sequenced for a study of T-cell memory formation after mild COVID-19 (dated by TCRdb to about 2021). Looking at the study overall: Most TCR sequence clusters were specific to one of the two donors. T-cell clones expanding and contracting after mild COVID-19 in two donors were tracked by longitudinal TCRalpha and TCRbeta repertoire sequencing. Two young, previously healthy adult volunteers made up the cohort, one male and one female. Results the study describes overall, beyond this receptor: Contracting CD4+ clones appeared mostly in the CM and EM memory subsets, whereas CD8+ clones were enriched in EMRA. Some responding clones were detected in pre-infection memory, suggesting pre-existing cross-reactive memory T cells joined the SARS-CoV-2 response. Clones that contracted from day 15 to 85 showed balanced CD4/CD8 phenotypes, whereas a second wave of clones that expanded from day 15 to 37 leaned towards CD4+. The second-wave clones that peaked on day 37 were not confirmed to be SARS-CoV-2 specific. The study covered only two mild cases, and larger cohorts including severe cases with pre-infection samples were considered necessary.

TCRdb shows the sequencer as Illumina NovaSeq 6000. TCRalpha and TCRbeta cDNA libraries were built by 5'RACE with constant-segment primers, adding sample barcodes and unique molecular identifiers. Trizol reagent was used to extract RNA from every sample. Amplification of the libraries took two PCR steps, and the second step added a second sample barcode plus Illumina TruSeq adapters. Sequencing of the libraries was done on an Illumina NovaSeq, producing 2 x 150 bp paired-end reads. From the authors' description of their analysis: Reads were demultiplexed and collapsed into UMI-guided consensus sequences with migec v1.2.7. Using mixcr v2.1.11, UMI consensuses were aligned to TRA and TRB V and J templates and then assembled into clonotypes. Clonotypes were classified as expanded or contracted when called significant by both edgeR and NoisET, with noise models trained on biological replicates. edgeR calls used a false discovery rate-adjusted p below 0.01 and a log2 fold-change threshold of 1. PCA with hierarchical clustering of max-normalized trajectories of the 1000 most abundant clonotypes was used as exploratory dynamics analysis. Separately sequenced CD4+ and CD8+ repertoires were used to assign the CD4 or CD8 phenotype of responding clones. In TCRdb, the public reads were trimmed at Q25 with fastp and aligned with MiXCR, with productive beta chains retained. Each CDR3 protein gets just one entry, which takes the most common genes and DNA from the rows behind it. The V and J calls shown here were made by TCRdb, not taken from the authors' results. In this sample the table shows 350,000 to 400,000 distinct CDR3 sequences, about 15% of which occur a single time. Around 22% of the sample is in the top ten clones.

PBMCs were isolated by Ficoll-Paque density gradient centrifugation. Between the V and J ends, shortened by 1 base and 4 bases respectively, the junction contains 6 bases. The germline V gene specifies LGHNA as CDR1 and YNFKEQ as CDR2. The CDR3 spans 13 residues, from the cysteine through the phenylalanine. Only the CDR3 DNA stays, 39 bases, in frame from base 1. This clonotype was observed a handful of times. This receptor's antigen is unknown. Base qualities are not provided; no much larger clone lies one nucleotide away. The receptor comes from a man in his late teens or twenties who had mild COVID-19 (a few samples of this study predate the infection). The sample titles of this study are shuffled in the database, so cell type and time point are left out; the donor was told from shared clones. Source material: PBMCs or a T cell subset sorted from them (not recorded which). The rearranged segments are TRBV4-2 and TRBJ2-3; too little of a D gene remains to name it. The DNA sequence follows: TGTGCCAGCAGCCAAGGGTTTGCAGATACGCAGTATTTT. Its product reads: CASSQGFADTQYF.